Presented here are 21 T cell receptor beta chains from one specimen sequenced in a study of cytotoxic CD8 clonotypes in ibrutinib-treated CLL. This table comes from immunoSEQ multiplex PCR, and its TCRdb copy is limited to in-frame clones, with some not included. The sample carries 15,000 to 20,000 clones, about 70% recorded once. The sample here was PBMCs, taken after 12 months of ibrutinib treatment. These TCRs come from a human donor with chronic lymphocytic leukemia.

The chain couples TRBV4-1 to TRBJ1-3; 7 bases align to TRBD1. With V trimmed by 3 bases and J by 0 bases, 20 bases remained unmatched. Germline V gives CDR1 MGHRA, CDR2 YSYEKL. The CDR3 runs to 21 residues. The CDR3 nucleotides read TGCGCCAGCAGCCAGAATTGGGGACAGTCGAGGGGGGTAAGCTCTGGAAACACCATATATTTT. Protein sequence: CASSQNWGQSRGVSSGNTIYF.

The V and J genes are TRBV6-6 and TRBJ2-1; D perhaps matches TRBD2 (5 bases). Trimming shortened V by 10 bases and J by 0 bases, and 13 bases separated the two germline ends. Per germline, CDR1 MNHNY and CDR2 SVGAGI (reference sequence). The CDR3 loop spans 14 amino acids. The CDR3 spells CATGSGSSYNEQFF. The CDR3 DNA is TGTGCCACGGGGAGTGGAAGCTCCTACAATGAGCAGTTCTTC.

The J gene is TRBJ1-4, the V gene TRBV29-1; D is undetermined. With 5 bases removed from V and 2 bases from J, the gap between germline ends came to 12 bases. The CDR3 is 14 amino acids. CDR1 and CDR2 (germline): SQVTM, ANQGSEA. The DNA of the CDR3 is TGCAGCGTTTCCGGTGGCACGACTAATGAAAAACTGTTTTTT. Its protein product is CSVSGGTTNEKLFF.

This clone was observed a single time. The J gene is TRBJ2-4, the V gene TRBV19, with D possibly being TRBD1 (6 bases). Trimming pared 3 bases from V and 10 bases from J, leaving 16 bases between. The V gene's germline CDR1 is LNHDA and CDR2 SQIVND (reference sequence). This CDR3 spans 14 amino acids. CDR3 DNA sequence: TGTGCCAGTAGTATTTGGGGACACCCCCTAATTCAGTACTTC. Its protein product is CASSIWGHPLIQYF.

The chain has TRBV30 and TRBJ2-2; 8 bases agree with TRBD1. V lost 2 bases, J lost 4 bases, and 6 bases stayed unmatched. The CDR3 is 15 residues long. Germline lookup yields CDR1 GTSNPN and CDR2 SVGIG (reference sequence). The CDR3 DNA reads as TGTGCCTGGAGTCCCCAGGGGGCGTTCACCGGGGAGCTGTTTTTT. This translates into CAWSPQGAFTGELFF.

In its sample, this clone was seen a few times. This rearrangement joins TRBV30 to TRBJ1-1; 8 bases map to TRBD1. Per germline, CDR1 GTSNPN and CDR2 SVGIG (reference sequence). With V trimmed by 3 bases and J by 4 bases, 4 bases remained unmatched. The CDR3 covers 13 residues. The CDR3 sequence: CAWSHTGGTEAFF. The CDR3 coding sequence is TGTGCCTGGAGCCACACAGGGGGCACTGAAGCTTTCTTT. Based on the CDR3 plus reference TRBV30 and TRBJ1-1, the full variable domain is SQTIHQWPATLVQPVGSPLSLECTVEGTSNPNLYWYRQAAGRGLQLLFYSVGIGQISSEVPQNLSASRPQDRQFILSSKKLLLSDSGFYLCAWSHTGGTEAFFGQGTRLTVV.

This chain uses TRBV11-3 with TRBJ2-7; TRBD2 aligns across 13 bases. CDR3 size: 15 residues. V gave up 5 bases and J gave up 6 bases; unmatched junction bases: 7. Germline CDR1 and CDR2: SGHNT and YENEEA. CDR3 DNA sequence: TGTGCCAGCAGCCCCGGGACTAGCGGGGCCAGCGAGCAGTACTTC. This encodes CASSPGTSGASEQYF.

The gene calls are TRBV5-6 and TRBJ2-2; a possible D gene is TRBD2 (5 bases). The CDR3 contains 14 residues. V shed 2 bases and J shed 5 bases, with 10 bases lying between them. CDR1 is SGHDT and CDR2 is YYEEEE in the germline V gene. CDR3 sequence reads: CASSFRAVTGELFF. The CDR3, as DNA: TGTGCCAGCAGCTTCCGAGCGGTGACCGGGGAGCTGTTTTTT. Full variable domain (rest looked up from reference TRBV5-6 and TRBJ2-2): DAGVTQSPTHLIKTRGQQVTLRCSPKSGHDTVSWYQQALGQGPQFIFQYYEEEERQRGNFPDRFSGHQFPNYSSELNVNALLLGDSALYLCASSFRAVTGELFFGEGSRLTVL.

V usage is TRBV5-8 and J usage is TRBJ2-1, with a possible D match to TRBD1 (6 bases). The CDR3 totals 14 residues. Germline V lookup: CDR1 SGHTS, CDR2 YDEGEE. V was shortened by 5 bases and J by 6 bases, with 15 bases between the two germline ends. CDR3 DNA: TGTGCCAGCAGAACCGGGACAAACCCCAATGAGCAGTTCTTC. As protein: CASRTGTNPNEQFF.

The V and J genes are TRBV29-1 and TRBJ1-5; the D is unclear. Germline CDR1 SQVTM, CDR2 ANQGSEA. Trimming pared 6 bases from V and 1 base from J, leaving 4 bases between. The length of the CDR3 is 11 residues. DNA of the CDR3: TGCAGCGTAGGAAGCAATCAGCCCCAGCATTTT. Amino acid sequence: CSVGSNQPQHF. Full variable domain (missing parts from reference TRBV29-1 and TRBJ1-5): SAVISQKPSRDICQRGTSLTIQCQVDSQVTMMFWYRQQPGQSLTLIATANQGSEATYESGFVIDKFPISRPNLTFSTLTVSNMSPEDSSIYLCSVGSNQPQHFGDGTRLSIL.

The chain is built from TRBV5-1 and TRBJ2-6; tentative D call: TRBD2 (6 bases). CDR1 and CDR2 (germline): SGHRS, YFSETQ. The CDR3 consists of 18 residues. V gave up 6 bases and J gave up 0 bases, with 19 bases separating them. The DNA for the CDR3 is TGCGCCAGCACCATCGGAGGGGACCGACTCTCTGGGGCCAACGTCCTGACTTTC. Translated: CASTIGGDRLSGANVLTF.

By share, this clone ranks as medium-sized (0.01 to 0.1%). The gene calls are TRBV10-1 and TRBJ2-3; D is unclear. CDR1 and CDR2 from the germline V gene are WNHNN and SYGVQD (reference sequence). Trimming cost V 5 bases and J 0 bases, with 3 bases left between them. The CDR3 covers 12 residues. The CDR3 bases are TGCGCCAGCAGTTATAGCACAGATACGCAGTATTTT. It specifies CASSYSTDTQYF.

This clone occurred a few times. The chain uses TRBV30 and TRBJ1-5; D gene unclear. This CDR3 comprises 12 residues. Per the germline V gene, CDR1 is GTSNPN and CDR2 is SVGIG (reference sequence). V lost 5 bases to trimming and J lost 7 bases, with 12 bases between them. The CDR3 sequence: CAWGRPGQPQHF. CDR3 coding DNA: TGTGCCTGGGGAAGGCCGGGGCAGCCCCAGCATTTT.

The V call is TRBV19, the J call TRBJ2-2; D might be TRBD2 (6 bases). Trimming pared 1 base from V and 8 bases from J, leaving 8 bases between. The CDR3 extends over 13 amino acids. Germline CDR1 LNHDA, CDR2 SQIVND (reference sequence). CDR3 nucleotide sequence: TGTGCCAGTAGTATAGCACTAGCTGGGGAGCTGTTTTTT. Translated, it gives CASSIALAGELFF.

This clone appeared a few times. The CDR3 reads CASSRSGAYNEQFF. The DNA for the CDR3 is TGTGCCAGCAGCCGGAGCGGGGCTTACAATGAGCAGTTCTTC. The chain uses TRBV7-3 and TRBJ2-1; TRBD2 aligns across 7 bases. The CDR3 is made up of 14 amino acids. The germline V gene encodes CDR1 SGHTA and CDR2 FQGTGA. V was clipped by 5 bases and J by 4 bases; unmatched bases: 5.

The chain is built from TRBV7-3 and TRBJ2-5; D tentatively fits TRBD1 or TRBD2 (5 bases each). Trimming shortened V by 5 bases and J by 2 bases, and 15 bases separated the two germline ends. From germline, CDR1 is SGHTA and CDR2 FQGTGA. The CDR3 is made up of 15 amino acids. The CDR3 reads CASSKGLARQETQYF. Written as DNA, the CDR3 is TGTGCCAGCAGCAAGGGGCTAGCCAGACAAGAGACCCAGTACTTC.

Points on this clone: This sample includes further DNA sequences coding for the same CDR3. V usage is TRBV6-5 and J usage is TRBJ2-7; 9 nucleotides agree with TRBD1. Germline V gene lookup returns CDR1 MNHEY and CDR2 SVGAGI. Trimming removed 2 bases from V and 3 bases from J; junction bases left unmatched: 5. The length of the CDR3 is 15 residues. The CDR3 is CASSYAGQGNYEQYF. CDR3 DNA: TGTGCCAGCAGTTACGCGGGACAGGGAAACTACGAGCAGTACTTC.

The V call is TRBV10-3, the J call TRBJ1-1; D gene ambiguous. Between the trimmed V and J ends, which lost 7 bases and 1 base, there was a span of 4 bases. This CDR3 is built from 11 residues. CDR1 and CDR2 from the germline V gene are ENHRY and SYGVKD. In DNA, the CDR3 is TGTGCCATCACTTCGAACACTGAAGCTTTCTTT. This codes for CAITSNTEAFF.

The chain has TRBV6-1 and TRBJ1-2; tentative D call: TRBD1 (6 bases). Looked up from germline, CDR1 is MNHNS and CDR2 is SASEGT. Trimming cost V 3 bases and J 4 bases, with 12 bases left between them. This CDR3 region has 14 residues. DNA of the CDR3: TGTGCCAGCAGTGAGAGGGGGTCGGGCTATGGCTACACCTTC. Its protein product is CASSERGSGYGYTF.

V is TRBV25-1 and J is TRBJ2-7, with D unclear. There are 12 residues in the CDR3. From germline, CDR1 is MGHDK and CDR2 SYGVNS. Trimming removed 4 bases from V and 2 bases from J, with 6 bases in between. CDR3 amino acids: CASSGAAYEQYF. The CDR3 DNA is TGTGCCAGCAGTGGGGCGGCCTACGAGCAGTACTTC.

This clone was seen more than once but under ten times. This chain uses TRBV5-4 with TRBJ2-5, with TRBD2 as a possible D gene (6 bases). V lost 0 bases, J lost 2 bases, and 14 bases lay in between. CDR3 size: 16 residues. Germline V CDR1 and CDR2: SGHNT, YYREEE (reference sequence). CDR3 in DNA: TGTGCCAGCAGCTTGGATGTCGAGCGGGCTCAAGAGACCCAGTACTTC. It yields the protein CASSLDVERAQETQYF.